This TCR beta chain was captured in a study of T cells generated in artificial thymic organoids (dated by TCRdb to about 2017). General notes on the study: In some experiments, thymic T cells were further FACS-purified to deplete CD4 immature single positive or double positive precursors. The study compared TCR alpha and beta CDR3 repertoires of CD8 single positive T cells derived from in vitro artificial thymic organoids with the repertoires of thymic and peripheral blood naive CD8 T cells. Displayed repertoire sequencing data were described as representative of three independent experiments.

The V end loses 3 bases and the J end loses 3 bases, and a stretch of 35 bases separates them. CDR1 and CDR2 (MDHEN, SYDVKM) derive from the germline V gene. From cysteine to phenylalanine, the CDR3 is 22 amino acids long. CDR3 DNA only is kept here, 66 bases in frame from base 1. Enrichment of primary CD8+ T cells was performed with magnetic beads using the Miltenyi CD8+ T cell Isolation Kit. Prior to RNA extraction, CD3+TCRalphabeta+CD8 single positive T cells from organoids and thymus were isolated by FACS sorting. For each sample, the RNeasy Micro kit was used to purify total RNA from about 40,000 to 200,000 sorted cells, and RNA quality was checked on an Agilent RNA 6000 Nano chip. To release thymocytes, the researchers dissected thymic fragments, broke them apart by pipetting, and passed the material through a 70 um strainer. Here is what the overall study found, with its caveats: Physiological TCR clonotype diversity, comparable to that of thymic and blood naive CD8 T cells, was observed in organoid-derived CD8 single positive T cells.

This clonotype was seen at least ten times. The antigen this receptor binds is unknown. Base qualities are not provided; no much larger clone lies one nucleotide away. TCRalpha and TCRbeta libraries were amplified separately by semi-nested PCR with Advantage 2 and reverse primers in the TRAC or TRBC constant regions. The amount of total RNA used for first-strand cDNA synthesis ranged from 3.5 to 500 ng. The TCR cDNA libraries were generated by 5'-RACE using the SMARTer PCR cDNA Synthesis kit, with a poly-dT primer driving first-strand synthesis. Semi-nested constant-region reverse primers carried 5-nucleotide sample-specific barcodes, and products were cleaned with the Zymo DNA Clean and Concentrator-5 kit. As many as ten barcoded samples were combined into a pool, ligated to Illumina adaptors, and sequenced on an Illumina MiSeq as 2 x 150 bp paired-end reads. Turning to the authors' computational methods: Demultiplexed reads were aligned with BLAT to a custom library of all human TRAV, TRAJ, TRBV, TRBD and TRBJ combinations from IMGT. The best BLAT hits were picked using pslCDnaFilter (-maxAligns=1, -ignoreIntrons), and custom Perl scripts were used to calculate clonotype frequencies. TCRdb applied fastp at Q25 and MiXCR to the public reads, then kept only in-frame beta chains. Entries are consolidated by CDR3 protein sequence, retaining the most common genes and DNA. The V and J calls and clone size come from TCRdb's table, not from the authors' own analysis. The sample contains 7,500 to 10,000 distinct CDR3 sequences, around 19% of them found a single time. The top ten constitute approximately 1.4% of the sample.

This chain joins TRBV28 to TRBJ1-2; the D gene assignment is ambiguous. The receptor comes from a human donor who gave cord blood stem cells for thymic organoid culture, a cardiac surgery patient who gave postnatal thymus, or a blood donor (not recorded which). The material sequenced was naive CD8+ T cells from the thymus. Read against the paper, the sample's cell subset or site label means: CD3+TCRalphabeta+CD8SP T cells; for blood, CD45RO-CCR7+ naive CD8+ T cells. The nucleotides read TGTGCCAGCAGTTTCCCCTCTTGGACCTTAGTTTTACTGGGATCTTGGGACTATGGCTACACCTTC. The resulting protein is CASSFPSWTLVLLGSWDYGYTF.